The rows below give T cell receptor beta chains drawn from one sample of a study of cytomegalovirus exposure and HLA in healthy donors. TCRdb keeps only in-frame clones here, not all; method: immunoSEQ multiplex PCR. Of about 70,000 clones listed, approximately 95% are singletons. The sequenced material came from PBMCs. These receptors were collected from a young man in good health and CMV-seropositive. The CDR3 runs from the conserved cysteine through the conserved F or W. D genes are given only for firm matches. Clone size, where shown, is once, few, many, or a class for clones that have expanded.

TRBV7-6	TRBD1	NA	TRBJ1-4	CASSFTGQRSTNEKLFF	TGTGCCAGCAGCTTTACGGGACAGAGATCAACTAATGAAAAACTGTTTTTT
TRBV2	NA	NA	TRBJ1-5	CASSGLRSNQPQHF	TGTGCCAGCAGTGGTCTCAGAAGCAATCAGCCCCAGCATTTT
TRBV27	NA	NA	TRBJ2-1	CASSTSNEQFF	TGTGCCAGCAGTACTTCCAATGAGCAGTTCTTC
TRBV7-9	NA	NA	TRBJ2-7	CASSARPGYEQYF	TGTGCCAGCAGCGCCCGCCCGGGGTACGAGCAGTACTTC
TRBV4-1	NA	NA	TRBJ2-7	CASSQLFPEAYEQYF	TGCGCCAGCAGCCAACTTTTTCCGGAGGCCTACGAGCAGTACTTC
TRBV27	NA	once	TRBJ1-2	CASSSQGYNYGYTF	TGTGCCAGCAGTTCACAGGGATATAACTATGGCTACACCTTC
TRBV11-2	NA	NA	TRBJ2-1	CASSPLRETGSNEQFF	TGTGCCAGCAGCCCACTAAGGGAGACAGGATCGAATGAGCAGTTCTTC
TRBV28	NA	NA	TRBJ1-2	CATDPDIPQGYTF	TGTGCCACCGATCCGGACATCCCCCAGGGCTACACCTTC
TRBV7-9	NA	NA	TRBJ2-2	CASSPGGTGELFF	TGTGCCAGCAGCCCCGGCGGGACCGGGGAGCTGTTTTTT
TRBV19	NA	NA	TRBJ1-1	CASSSQVNTEAFF	TGTGCCAGTAGTTCACAGGTGAACACTGAAGCTTTCTTT
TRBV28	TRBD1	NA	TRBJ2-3	CASSGTEKDTQYF	TGTGCCAGCAGCGGGACAGAAAAAGATACGCAGTATTTT
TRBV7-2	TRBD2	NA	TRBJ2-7	CASSFHLAGSSGEQYF	TGTGCCAGCAGCTTTCACCTAGCGGGATCATCTGGCGAGCAGTACTTC
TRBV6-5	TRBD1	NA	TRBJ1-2	CASSPDRDGYTF	TGTGCCAGCAGCCCAGACAGGGATGGCTACACCTTC
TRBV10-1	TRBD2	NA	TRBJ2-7	CASSDGLASHEQYF	TGCGCCAGCAGTGATGGACTAGCCTCTCACGAGCAGTACTTC
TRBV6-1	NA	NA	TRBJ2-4	CASSEAHTIMENIQYF	TGTGCCAGCAGTGAAGCCCATACTATTATGGAAAACATTCAGTACTTC
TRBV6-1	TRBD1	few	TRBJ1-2	CASRDHGTGAYGYTF	TGTGCCAGCAGGGACCACGGGACAGGGGCCTATGGCTACACCTTC
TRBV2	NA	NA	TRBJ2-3	CASSERGDTQYF	TGTGCCAGCAGTGAACGGGGAGATACGCAGTATTTT
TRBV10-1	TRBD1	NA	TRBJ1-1	CASSDTGTEGSEAFF	TGCGCCAGCAGTGATACCGGGACAGAGGGTTCTGAAGCTTTCTTT
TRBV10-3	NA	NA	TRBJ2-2	CAISDSTGQHTGELFF	TGTGCCATCAGTGACTCGACAGGCCAACACACCGGGGAGCTGTTTTTT
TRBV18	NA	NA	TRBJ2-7	CASSPPLAYEQYF	TGTGCCAGCTCACCACCCCTAGCGTACGAGCAGTACTTC
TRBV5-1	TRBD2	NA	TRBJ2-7	CASSAGTSRTYEQYF	TGCGCCAGCAGCGCAGGGACTAGCCGCACCTACGAGCAGTACTTC
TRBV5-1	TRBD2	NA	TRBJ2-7	CASFPRVLAGDRPYEQYF	TGCGCCAGTTTCCCCAGGGTCCTAGCGGGGGATCGACCCTACGAGCAGTACTTC
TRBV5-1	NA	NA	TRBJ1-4	CASSSAGGPTNEKLFF	TGCGCCAGCAGCTCCGCGGGGGGCCCAACTAATGAAAAACTGTTTTTT
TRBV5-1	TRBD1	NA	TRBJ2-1	CASSFTGTGRNEQFF	TGCGCCAGCAGCTTCACCGGGACAGGGCGGAATGAGCAGTTCTTC
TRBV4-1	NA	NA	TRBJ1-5	CASSPSSGVEQPQHF	TGCGCCAGCAGCCCCTCGAGCGGGGTGGAACAGCCCCAGCATTTT
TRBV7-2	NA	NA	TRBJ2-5	CASSLVANGETQYF	TGTGCCAGCAGCTTAGTTGCGAACGGGGAGACCCAGTACTTC
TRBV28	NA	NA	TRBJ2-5	CASSPLGPGLETQYF	TGTGCCAGCAGTCCCCTTGGTCCGGGACTGGAGACCCAGTACTTC
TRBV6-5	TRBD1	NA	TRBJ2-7	CASSYLALTGGGEQYF	TGTGCCAGCAGTTACTTAGCCCTGACAGGGGGCGGAGAGCAGTACTTC
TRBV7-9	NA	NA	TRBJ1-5	CASSSDLVGEINQPQHF	TGTGCCAGCAGCTCCGATTTGGTCGGGGAGATCAATCAGCCCCAGCATTTT
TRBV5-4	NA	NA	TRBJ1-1	CASNKGEGTEAFF	TGTGCCAGCAATAAGGGAGAGGGCACTGAAGCTTTCTTT
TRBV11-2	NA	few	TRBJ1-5	CASSLGPGQPQHF	TGTGCCAGCAGCTTAGGGCCAGGTCAGCCCCAGCATTTT
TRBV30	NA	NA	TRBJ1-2	CAWRVSAGEGYGYTF	TGTGCCTGGAGGGTCTCGGCAGGGGAAGGCTATGGCTACACCTTC
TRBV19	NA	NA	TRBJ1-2	CASRQNDRIYGYTF	TGTGCCAGTAGGCAAAACGACAGGATCTATGGCTACACCTTC
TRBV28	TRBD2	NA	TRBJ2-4	CASSLSGLAVVNIQSF	TGTGCCAGCAGTTTATCGGGACTAGCGGTGGTAAACATTCAGTCCTTC
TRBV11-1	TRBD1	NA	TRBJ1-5	CASSSTGDQPQHF	TGTGCCAGCAGCTCGACAGGGGATCAGCCCCAGCATTTT
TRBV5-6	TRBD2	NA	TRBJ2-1	CASSLVGTSGYNEQFF	TGTGCCAGCAGCTTGGTGGGGACTAGCGGGTACAATGAGCAGTTCTTC
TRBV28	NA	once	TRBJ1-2	CASSFKAANYGYTF	TGTGCCAGCAGTTTTAAGGCGGCGAACTATGGCTACACCTTC
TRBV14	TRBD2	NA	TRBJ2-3	CASSQAKLAGADTQYF	TGTGCCAGCAGCCAAGCGAAACTAGCGGGAGCAGATACGCAGTATTTT
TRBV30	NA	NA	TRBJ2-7	CAWSGRAGMSYEQYF	TGTGCCTGGAGTGGACGGGCGGGAATGTCCTACGAGCAGTACTTC
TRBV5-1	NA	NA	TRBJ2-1	CASSQQGYNEQFF	TGCGCCAGCAGCCAGCAGGGCTACAATGAGCAGTTCTTC
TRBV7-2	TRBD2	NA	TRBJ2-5	CASRPTSGSETQYF	TGTGCCAGCAGACCTACTAGCGGGTCCGAGACCCAGTACTTC
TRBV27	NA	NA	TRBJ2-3	CASSWSGSSTDTQYF	TGTGCCAGCAGTTGGAGCGGTTCTAGCACAGATACGCAGTATTTT
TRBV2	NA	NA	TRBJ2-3	CAGGTDTQYF	TGTGCCGGAGGCACAGATACGCAGTATTTT